The rows below give T cell receptor beta chains drawn from one sample of a study of identical twins. TCRdb itself ran the 5' RACE reads through MiXCR, one entry per CDR3 protein. The sample lists about 1.7 million distinct CDR3 sequences, about 30% occurring once. The sequenced sample consisted of cord blood. The receptors were gathered from a newborn girl in good health. CDR3s include the opening cysteine and the closing phenylalanine or tryptophan. D genes are given only for firm matches. Some rows have no size entry. The others give once, few or many, or a class for an expanded clone.

16	few	NA	TRBV4-2	TRBJ2-5	TGTGCCAGCAGCCTAAGACCCCTAGCGTCCGAGGAGACCCAGTACTTC	CASSLRPLASEETQYF
16	NA	TRBD2	TRBV4-1	TRBJ2-1	TGCGCCAGCAGCCAAGGACGGACTAGCGAGTACAATGAGCAGTTCTTC	CASSQGRTSEYNEQFF
15	NA	TRBD2	TRBV14	TRBJ2-4	TGTGCCGGCAGCTCGCTAGCGGGGAGCAAAAACATTCAGTACTTC	CAGSSLAGSKNIQYF
15	few	NA	TRBV3-1	TRBJ1-2	TGTGCCAGCAGCCAAGGGCAGCACGGTAGCTATGGCTACACCTTC	CASSQGQHGSYGYTF
14	many	NA	TRBV27	TRBJ2-1	TGTGCCAGCAGTTTATCCAGGGGGGGCAATGAGCAGTTCTTC	CASSLSRGGNEQFF
17	NA	TRBD2	TRBV9	TRBJ2-5	TGTGCCAGCAGCCGGGGACTAGCGGAGGACTTCAGGGAGACCCAGTACTTC	CASSRGLAEDFRETQYF
13	NA	TRBD1	TRBV20-1	TRBJ2-3	TGCAGTGCCGAGCGAGGGGGCCGGGATACGCAGTATTTT	CSAERGGRDTQYF
15	few	TRBD2	TRBV9	TRBJ2-5	TGTGCCAGCAGCGTAGGGACTAGCGGGGCAGAGACCCAGTACTTC	CASSVGTSGAETQYF
14	many	NA	TRBV6-5	TRBJ2-3	TGTGCCAGCAGTTTGGCTGGGTTCGCAGATACGCAGTATTTT	CASSLAGFADTQYF
13	few	NA	TRBV18	TRBJ2-5	TGTGCCAGCTCACGGGGGGCCATAGAGACCCAGTACTTC	CASSRGAIETQYF
14	NA	NA	TRBV28	TRBJ2-1	TGTGCCAGCAACCGGGGCAGGCCCTACAATGAGCAGTTCTTC	CASNRGRPYNEQFF
13	NA	TRBD1	TRBV11-2	TRBJ2-3	TGTGCCAGCAGCTTGGGACAGCTAGATACGCAGTATTTT	CASSLGQLDTQYF
16	few	NA	TRBV10-3	TRBJ2-5	TGTGCCATCAGCCCCGGCGAGGGACATAACCAAGAGACCCAGTACTTC	CAISPGEGHNQETQYF
17	NA	NA	TRBV14	TRBJ1-6	TGTGCCAGCAGCCGGGAGGCGGGGGCCTCCTATAATTCACCCCTCCACTTT	CASSREAGASYNSPLHF
16	few	NA	TRBV6-6	TRBJ2-3	TGTGCCAGCAGTTACCCGGAGCTAGATAGCACAGATACGCAGTATTTT	CASSYPELDSTDTQYF
13	few	TRBD1	TRBV12-3/TRBV12-4	TRBJ1-1	TGTGCCAGCAAGAACACAGGGGGCACTGAAGCTTTCTTT	CASKNTGGTEAFF
13	few	NA	TRBV7-2	TRBJ1-2	TGTGCCAGCAGCTTAGCCCTCCTTAATGGCTACACCTTC	CASSLALLNGYTF
17	few	NA	TRBV14	TRBJ2-7	TGTGCCAGCAGCCAAGATCAAAAGACCGGATACACCTACGAGCAGTACTTC	CASSQDQKTGYTYEQYF
16	few	NA	TRBV3-1	TRBJ2-7	TGTGCCAGCAGCCAAGATGGACAATGGAGCTCCTACGAGCAGTACTTC	CASSQDGQWSSYEQYF
15	NA	NA	TRBV5-1	TRBJ2-1	TGCGCCAGCAGCCCGGAGGCCCCTCCCTACAATGAGCAGTTCTTC	CASSPEAPPYNEQFF
15	NA	TRBD2	TRBV29-1	TRBJ2-5	TGCAGCATAGTCGGGGGGGACCAGTACCAAGAGACCCAGTACTTC	CSIVGGDQYQETQYF
17	few	TRBD1	TRBV19	TRBJ1-5	TGTGCCAGTAGCGAGGGGGACAGGCGCCCAGGAAATCAGCCCCAGCATTTT	CASSEGDRRPGNQPQHF
13	few	NA	TRBV28	TRBJ2-3	TGTGCCAGCACGACAGGATACACAGATACGCAGTATTTT	CASTTGYTDTQYF
17	NA	NA	TRBV6-1	TRBJ2-2	TGCGCCAGCAGTGAAGCTCGACACCTACTTAACACCGGGGAGCTGTTTTTT	CASSEARHLLNTGELFF
16	NA	TRBD1	TRBV9	TRBJ2-1	TGTGCCAGCAGCGGTAGAGAGGGGGCGACCTACAATGAGCAGTTCTTC	CASSGREGATYNEQFF
18	few	NA	TRBV3-1	TRBJ1-6	TGTGCCAGCAGCCAAGATTGGGGGGGACCCCGATATAATTCACCCCTCCACTTT	CASSQDWGGPRYNSPLHF
14	NA	TRBD2	TRBV18	TRBJ2-4	TGTGCCAGCTCACCACGGGAGGGCAAAAACATTCAGTACTTC	CASSPREGKNIQYF
14	NA	TRBD1	TRBV5-1	TRBJ1-1	TGCTCCAGCAGTTTGACAGGGGAGAACACTGAAGCTTTCTTT	CSSSLTGENTEAFF
14	NA	NA	TRBV15	TRBJ2-5	TGTGCCACCAGCAGAGAGGCGTACCAAGAGATCCAGTACTTC	CATSREAYQEIQYF
14	once	TRBD2	TRBV24-1	TRBJ2-1	TGTGCCACCAGTCTAGCGGGTGACTACGATGAGCAGTTCTTC	CATSLAGDYDEQFF
11	few	NA	TRBV20-1	TRBJ2-7	TGCAGTGCTGCCGGGGTCTACGAGCAGTACTTC	CSAAGVYEQYF
14	few	NA	TRBV29-1	TRBJ2-1	TGCAGCGTTGAGTCTCGGGGAAGGTACAATGAGCAGTTCTTC	CSVESRGRYNEQFF
16	NA	TRBD2	TRBV9	TRBJ2-1	TGTGCCAGCAGCGTAGCGGCGGGGGGGCCTTTAGATGAGCAGTTCTTC	CASSVAAGGPLDEQFF
15	few	NA	TRBV27	TRBJ1-1	TGTGCCAGCAGTTTAGGACTGGGGCAGGGCACTGAAGCTTTCTTT	CASSLGLGQGTEAFF
16	NA	TRBD2	TRBV11-2	TRBJ2-1	TGTGCCAGCGGCAGTTTTCGACTAGCGGGGCTCAATGAGCAGTTCTTC	CASGSFRLAGLNEQFF
14	few	TRBD2	TRBV20-1	TRBJ2-7	TGCAGTGCTAGGGAAGCGGGGGGCCATTACGAGCAGTACTTC	CSAREAGGHYEQYF
14	NA	NA	TRBV19	TRBJ2-1	TGTGCCAGTAGTATAGATCTTAGGGAGAATGAGCAGTTCTTC	CASSIDLRENEQFF
15	NA	TRBD2	TRBV4-2	TRBJ2-1	TGTGCCAGCAGCCAAACTAGCGGGGGGGCAGATGAGCAGTTCTTC	CASSQTSGGADEQFF
14	few	NA	TRBV10-3	TRBJ1-1	TGTGCCATTCGGACGGTCCAGGGATCCACTGAAGCTTTCTTT	CAIRTVQGSTEAFF
16	NA	TRBD2	TRBV14	TRBJ2-5	TGTGCCAGCAGCCAAAAAAAAGGGACTACTCAAGAGACCCAGTACTTC	CASSQKKGTTQETQYF
14	few	TRBD1	TRBV20-1	TRBJ2-4	TGCAGTGCTAGACACAGGGGAGCCTACAATGAGCAGTACTTC	CSARHRGAYNEQYF
16	few	NA	TRBV20-1	TRBJ1-5	TGCAGTGCTACCGGGAGGGTGACGGCGGACAATCAGCCCCAGCATTTT	CSATGRVTADNQPQHF
16	few	TRBD2	TRBV27	TRBJ2-3	TGTGCCAGCAGCCCCCGGTCTAGCGGTGGCGTGGATACGCAGTATTTT	CASSPRSSGGVDTQYF
14	few	NA	TRBV6-1	TRBJ2-5	TGTGCCAGTAGGGTTCGGGGGACCCAAGAGACCCAGTACTTC	CASRVRGTQETQYF
18	NA	TRBD1	TRBV2	TRBJ1-2	TGTGCCAGCAGTGAAACCCTATTAGACCAGGGGGCCAACTATGGCTACACCTTC	CASSETLLDQGANYGYTF
14	few	NA	TRBV27	TRBJ1-5	TGTGCCAGCAGAGGAGGGGAAAGCAATCAGCCCCAGCATTTT	CASRGGESNQPQHF
15	few	NA	TRBV12-3/TRBV12-4	TRBJ2-3	TGTGCCAGCAGCCCTATCACCGGGAGCACAGATACGCAGTATTTT	CASSPITGSTDTQYF
12	few	NA	TRBV27	TRBJ1-4	TGTGCCGCAGGGTGGGGAGATGAAAAACTGTTTTTT	CAAGWGDEKLFF
13	NA	TRBD1	TRBV30	TRBJ2-2	TGTGCCTGGAACAGGGGGTTCACCGGGGAGCTGTCTTTT	CAWNRGFTGELSF
15	NA	TRBD1	TRBV25-1	TRBJ1-6	TGTGCCAGCAGTGCGGGGACAGGGTACAATTCACCCCTCCACTTT	CASSAGTGYNSPLHF
15	many	TRBD2	TRBV13	TRBJ2-7	TGTGCCAGCAGCCCAGGACTAGCGGGATTGTACGAGCAGTACTTC	CASSPGLAGLYEQYF
15	few	TRBD1	TRBV3-1	TRBJ2-7	TGTGCCAGCAGCCAAGTGTATGACAGGGGCTACGAGCAGTACTTC	CASSQVYDRGYEQYF
16	few	TRBD1	TRBV12-3/TRBV12-4	TRBJ1-6	TGTGCCAGCAGTTTGGGACAGGGGGCAAGGAATTCACCCCTCCACTTT	CASSLGQGARNSPLHF
13	NA	NA	TRBV10-2	TRBJ2-2	TGCGCCAGCAGTGATAACAGGGCTGGGGAGCTGTTTTTT	CASSDNRAGELFF
14	NA	TRBD1	TRBV6-6	TRBJ1-4	TGTGCCAGCAGTTACGCAGGGGGGGATGAAAAACTGTTTTTT	CASSYAGGDEKLFF
14	NA	NA	TRBV29-1	TRBJ1-2	TGCAGCGTTGTAAGGGGCCTCGGATCCTATGGCTACACCTTC	CSVVRGLGSYGYTF
15	NA	NA	TRBV7-9	TRBJ1-2	TGTGCCAGCAGCCCTATTCGACAGCCTAACTATGGCTACACCTTC	CASSPIRQPNYGYTF
16	NA	TRBD1	TRBV28	TRBJ2-5	TGTGCCAGCAGTCCAAAGGGGGCGCACCAGGGGGAGACCCAGTACTTC	CASSPKGAHQGETQYF
17	few	NA	TRBV6-2/TRBV6-3	TRBJ2-6	TGTGCCAGCAGTTACAACTTCGTAGGGGCTGGGGCCAACGTCCTGACTTTC	CASSYNFVGAGANVLTF